These T cell receptor beta chains were read from a single sample in a study of human T cells and chemical hapten exposure. TCRdb ran MiXCR on the RACE reads and lists one entry per CDR3 protein. The top ten clones hold roughly 2.6% of a sample with 50,000 to 70,000 distinct CDR3 sequences, under 15% of them seen once. Here the sequenced sample was whole blood, taken in connection with sensitization to the hapten diphenylcyclopropenone (DPC). These receptor sequences come from a man aged 25 to 45 with alopecia areata. Some clones in this sample may be carry-over from other donors' samples. Each CDR3 is given with its conserved first and last residue. A D gene is named only where the DNA matches it firmly. Size is omitted from some rows. Given values are once, few, many or a class for expanded clones.

V: TRBV19; J: TRBJ1-2; D: -; size: -; CDR3: CASSFIRGTENYGYTF; DNA: TGTGCCAGTAGTTTTATAAGGGGGACCGAGAACTATGGCTACACCTTC
V: TRBV3-1; J: TRBJ2-3; D: -; size: -; CDR3: CASSQGGASTDTQYF; DNA: TGTGCCAGCAGCCAAGGCGGTGCTAGCACAGATACGCAGTATTTT
V: TRBV9; J: TRBJ2-1; D: -; size: few; CDR3: CASSVEGRTPNNEQFF; DNA: TGTGCCAGCAGCGTAGAAGGAAGGACACCGAACAATGAGCAGTTCTTC
V: TRBV6-6; J: TRBJ1-5; D: -; size: many; CDR3: CASSYSGTSNQPQHF; DNA: TGTGCCAGCAGTTACTCCGGGACAAGCAATCAGCCCCAGCATTTT
V: TRBV2; J: TRBJ2-5; D: -; size: few; CDR3: CASSELTGQETQYF; DNA: TGTGCCAGCAGTGAACTAACAGGCCAAGAGACCCAGTACTTC
V: TRBV6-1; J: TRBJ1-3; D: -; size: many; CDR3: CASSEVALGNTIYF; DNA: TGTGCCAGCAGTGAAGTAGCCCTGGGAAACACCATATATTTT
V: TRBV7-2; J: TRBJ1-6; D: -; size: -; CDR3: CASIQGTVNSPLHF; DNA: TGTGCCAGCATCCAGGGAACGGTCAATTCACCCCTCCACTTT
V: TRBV7-9; J: TRBJ2-3; D: -; size: many; CDR3: CASNTWDPHTDTQYF; DNA: TGTGCCAGCAACACCTGGGACCCACACACAGATACGCAGTATTTT
V: TRBV12-3/TRBV12-4; J: TRBJ2-2; D: -; size: many; CDR3: CASRKLRNTGELFF; DNA: TGTGCCAGCAGGAAACTTCGGAACACCGGGGAGCTGTTTTTT
V: TRBV4-2; J: TRBJ2-3; D: TRBD2; size: few; CDR3: CASSQDERGPDTQYF; DNA: TGTGCCAGCAGCCAAGATGAGCGGGGGCCAGATACGCAGTATTTT
V: TRBV10-2; J: TRBJ1-1; D: -; size: -; CDR3: CASRDSIEAFF; DNA: TGCGCCAGCAGGGACTCGATTGAAGCTTTCTTT
V: TRBV12-3/TRBV12-4; J: TRBJ2-7; D: -; size: many; CDR3: CASSPTDGYEQYF; DNA: TGTGCCAGCAGCCCAACGGACGGTTACGAGCAGTACTTC
V: TRBV10-1; J: TRBJ1-3; D: -; size: many; CDR3: CASGPENTIYF; DNA: TGCGCCAGCGGACCTGAAAACACCATATATTTT